The clone carrying this T cell receptor beta chain was seen repeatedly, ten times or more. Tagging with unique molecular identifiers was applied to individual cDNA molecules. Using its own MiXCR run on the 5' RACE reads, TCRdb lists one record per CDR3 protein. Here the sample spans around 63,000 distinct CDR3 sequences, roughly 13% being singletons. This specimen belongs to a study of early T cells in non-severe SARS-CoV-2 infection. Study background: Chains from this unsorted whole-blood bulk RNA could not be paired.

The CDR3 sequence is 16 residues long. Germline V gene lookup returns CDR1 MGHRA and CDR2 YSYEKL. Germline trimming cut 5 bases from V and 2 bases from J; bases unmatched to any gene: 7. Sequencing used whole blood. The chain joins TRBV4-1 to TRBJ1-2; 11 nucleotides line up with TRBD1. This receptor was taken from an adult who was a healthcare worker with PCR-confirmed SARS-CoV-2 infection or an uninfected control (not recorded which). The CDR3: CASSVGTGGPNYGYTF. The CDR3 region has the DNA TGCGCCAGCAGCGTCGGGACAGGGGGTCCCAACTATGGCTACACCTTC.